This T cell receptor beta chain was captured in a study of cytomegalovirus exposure and HLA in healthy donors. Study-wide results and limits: The listing of 150 to 200 TCR beta chains classed them as cytomegalovirus-associated.

The germline V and J ends were trimmed by 5 bases and 0 bases, with 8 bases remaining between them. The CDR3 spans 13 residues. The germline V gene has CDR1 SGHRS and CDR2 YFSETQ. It was the approximately 120-subject validation cohort, separate from the roughly 700-subject first cohort, to which the donors belonged. A remark on this clone: Its antigen is as yet unknown.

Data came from immunoSEQ multiplex PCR; TCRdb stores just in-frame clones and leaves some out. The sample consists of under 150,000 clones, around 90% of them appearing once. This receptor was taken from a man aged 18 to 30 in good health and CMV-seropositive. The sample comprised PBMCs. This rearrangement joins TRBV5-1 to TRBJ2-5, with TRBD1 as a possible D gene (5 bases). In DNA, the CDR3 is TGCGCCAGCAGGCGACAGCACCAAGAGACCCAGTACTTC. Encoded protein: CASRRQHQETQYF.